The clone carrying this T cell receptor beta chain was seen many times. Using a J-beta primer mix together with a sample-barcoded 5' primer, a second PCR was run for roughly 7 to 12 cycles. TCRdb recomputed calls from the 5' RACE reads with MiXCR, one row per CDR3 protein. The sample gives around 1.1 million distinct CDR3 sequences, about two fifths of which show up once; around 13% is in the top ten. This entry comes from a study of blood T cells in healthy people across ages. The V gene's germline CDR1 is SGHRS and CDR2 YFSETQ. V lost 5 bases and J 0 bases, leaving 13 bases between the germline ends. The CDR3 totals 15 residues.

The TCR was taken from a man aged 18 to 35 in good health. Sample: blood. V gene TRBV5-1 combines with J gene TRBJ2-3; D gene unclear. CDR3 DNA sequence: TGCGCCAGCAGTCACTCCCTACCTAGCACAGATACGCAGTATTTT. This gives the protein CASSHSLPSTDTQYF.